A single sample gave rise to the 10 T cell receptor beta chains below, sequenced in a study of cytomegalovirus exposure and HLA in healthy donors. Vbeta (60) and Jbeta (13) primers were used in the PCR. Method: immunoSEQ multiplex PCR; TCRdb's copy keeps in-frame clones and lacks some. The data show 110,000 to 150,000 clones, with roughly 77% seen just once and approximately 1.6% held by the top ten. Sequenced: PBMCs. These receptor sequences come from a woman aged 25 to 39 in good health and CMV-seronegative.

The J gene is TRBJ1-2, the V gene TRBV6-1; possibly TRBD1 for D (5 bases). The CDR3 has 17 residues. V lost 0 bases and J 6 bases, leaving 20 bases between the germline ends. The germline V gene has CDR1 MNHNS and CDR2 SASEGT. The CDR3 DNA is TGTGCCAGCAGTGAAGCGGACTGGACGGGGGTCCGGGATGGCTACACCTTC. As protein: CASSEADWTGVRDGYTF.

This clone was observed once. The chain combines TRBV6-1 with TRBJ2-3; 7 bases line up with TRBD1. The CDR3 totals 12 residues. V shed 3 bases, J shed 8 bases, and the junction held 2 bases outside the gene matches. The germline CDR1 and CDR2 sequences are MNHNS and SASEGT. DNA for the CDR3: TGTGCCAGCAGTGAGAAGGGGGCTACGCAGTATTTT. It yields the protein CASSEKGATQYF.

In this sample, this clone turned up a few times. This chain joins TRBV29-1 and TRBJ2-1; D gene ambiguous. The CDR3 sequence is 11 residues long. V lost 6 bases and J lost 0, with 3 bases in between. CDR1 is SQVTM and CDR2 is ANQGSEA in the germline V gene. The CDR3 nucleotides are TGCAGCGTCGGCTCCTACAATGAGCAGTTCTTC. It yields the protein CSVGSYNEQFF.

This clone was detected only a few times. The V and J genes are TRBV6-5 and TRBJ1-2; 10 positions agree with TRBD1. With V trimmed by 2 bases and J by 8 bases, 2 bases remained unmatched. The CDR3 sequence is 13 residues long. Germline lookup yields CDR1 MNHEY and CDR2 SVGAGI. The CDR3 spells CASSYPGQGGYTF. The CDR3 DNA is TGTGCCAGCAGTTACCCGGGACAGGGGGGCTACACCTTC.

The chain joins TRBV28 to TRBJ1-3; D not resolved. With 7 bases removed from V and 4 bases from J, the gap between germline ends came to 11 bases. The CDR3 has 13 amino acids. Germline CDR1 MDHEN, CDR2 SYDVKM. The CDR3 is CASNPVFGNTIYF. The CDR3 nucleotides read TGTGCCAGCAATCCTGTCTTCGGAAACACCATATATTTT.

In DNA, the CDR3 is TGTGCCGGGGGGTGGGAATCTGGAAACACCATATATTTT. Translation: CAGGWESGNTIYF. This chain uses TRBV5-4 with TRBJ1-3; D perhaps matches TRBD1 (5 bases). The germline V and J ends were trimmed by 10 bases and 1 base, with 12 bases remaining between them. CDR1 is SGHNT and CDR2 is YYREEE in the germline V gene (reference sequence). The CDR3 is made up of 13 amino acids.

V is TRBV4-1 and J is TRBJ2-3; maybe TRBD2 (5 bases). The CDR3 is 13 amino acids. Trimming cost V 3 bases and J 9 bases, with 13 bases left between them. Germline loops: CDR1 MGHRA, CDR2 YSYEKL. The DNA for the CDR3 is TGCGCCAGCAGCCAGATGCAGGCTAGCACGCAGTATTTT. Its protein product is CASSQMQASTQYF.

V gene TRBV5-1 combines with J gene TRBJ1-3, with D uncertain. Germline CDR1 is SGHRS and CDR2 is YFSETQ. The CDR3 covers 16 residues. V lost 3 bases and J 1 base, leaving 14 bases between the germline ends. The CDR3 DNA reads TGCGCCAGCAGCTGGAGCTTCATGGGTTCTGGAAACACCATATATTTT. Its translation: CASSWSFMGSGNTIYF.

Regarding this clone: Other nucleotide sequences from this sample produce the same CDR3. The chain recombines TRBV6-6 with TRBJ2-7; tentatively, D is TRBD1 (7 bases). The length of the CDR3 is 13 residues. Germline assignment: CDR1 MNHNY and CDR2 SVGAGI (reference sequence). The CDR3, as DNA: TGCGCCAGCAGTGCGGGACAGTACTACGGGCAGTACGTC. Translated: CASSAGQYYGQYV.

Worth noting for this clone: This sample also contains other DNA sequences that code for the same CDR3. The V gene is TRBV9, the J gene TRBJ2-1; no clear D gene. The V end was cut by 0 bases, the J end by 4 bases, with 11 bases between. This CDR3 has 15 residues. The germline V gene encodes CDR1 SGDLS and CDR2 YYNGEE. CDR3 sequence reads: CASSVGLAEYNEQFF. The CDR3 DNA reads TGTGCCAGCAGCGTAGGTCTGGCGGAATACAATGAGCAGTTCTTC.